Listed below are T cell receptor beta chains from one sample, sequenced in a study of CD8+ T cells in alopecia areata. Sequenced by immunoSEQ multiplex PCR; TCRdb stores in-frame clones only, minus some. The sample has more than 150,000 clones; 45% to 60% are singletons. The specimen comprised CD8+ T cells sorted from blood, sampled at week 52, from a patient treated with tofacitinib. Receptors were obtained from a human donor with alopecia areata. Both conserved end residues are part of each CDR3. The D gene is left open where the match is weak. Not all rows give a size; the values are once, few, many and, for expanded clones, a class.

TRBJ1-1 | . | 15 | few | TRBV9 | TGTGCCAGCAGCGCTCTCAGTGGGGGACTCGCTGAAGCTTTCTTT | CASSALSGGLAEAFF
TRBJ1-5 | TRBD1 | 17 | . | TRBV13 | TGTGCCAGCAGCTTAGGGGGCAGGGGGCTGGGACATCAGCCCCAGCATTTT | CASSLGGRGLGHQPQHF
TRBJ2-1 | . | 13 | . | TRBV5-4 | TGTGCCAGCACCAAACAGGGTTACAATGAGCAGTTCTTC | CASTKQGYNEQFF
TRBJ2-3 | . | 14 | . | TRBV6-5 | TGTGCCAGCAGTTACTCCTCTAGCACAGATACGCAGTATTTT | CASSYSSSTDTQYF
TRBJ1-2 | TRBD1 | 12 | . | TRBV7-9 | TGTGCCAGCAGCTGGACAGGGACTGGCTACACCTTC | CASSWTGTGYTF
TRBJ2-7 | . | 13 | . | TRBV11-2 | TGTGCCAGCAGCATAGGGCGGGACTACGAGCAGTACTTC | CASSIGRDYEQYF
TRBJ2-5 | . | 13 | . | TRBV2 | TGTGCCAGCAGTGATGTGGGTCAAGAGACCCAGTACTTC | CASSDVGQETQYF
TRBJ2-3 | . | 15 | . | TRBV7-9 | TGTGCCAGCAGCCGTGACAGAGTTAGGACAGATACGCAGTATTTT | CASSRDRVRTDTQYF
TRBJ2-1 | . | 12 | . | TRBV30 | TGTGCCTGGAGTGTAGGTTCGAATGAGCAGTTCTTC | CAWSVGSNEQFF
TRBJ2-5 | . | 17 | . | TRBV7-4 | TGTGCCAGCAGCTCCATCGGGACGATTCAAGGTCAAGAGACCCAGTACTTC | CASSSIGTIQGQETQYF
TRBJ1-6 | TRBD1 | 18 | few | TRBV10-2 | TGCGCCAGCAGTCCGGACAGGGGGCGAAACTCCTATAATTCACCCCTCCACTTT | CASSPDRGRNSYNSPLHF
TRBJ2-7 | . | 15 | . | TRBV4-1 | TGCGCCAGCAGCCAAAGCACAGGGCTATTCTACGAGCAGTACTTC | CASSQSTGLFYEQYF
TRBJ1-2 | . | 12 | . | TRBV29-1 | TGCAGCGTTGACCTCCTTCAGGGGTGGAACACCTTC | CSVDLLQGWNTF
TRBJ2-6 | TRBD1 | 17 | . | TRBV5-1 | TGCGCCAGCAGCTGGGACAGGGGGACTCGAAGGACCAACGTCCTGACTTTC | CASSWDRGTRRTNVLTF
TRBJ2-1 | . | 11 | . | TRBV20-1 | TGCAGTCCCTACACGGGGAATGAGCAGTTCTTC | CSPYTGNEQFF
TRBJ2-5 | . | 13 | few | TRBV30 | TGTGCCTGGAGTGTCGCGGATAGAGAGACCCAGTACTTC | CAWSVADRETQYF
TRBJ1-2 | TRBD1 | 17 | . | TRBV9 | TGTGCCAGCAGCGTGTGGGGAACAGGGGGAGAGAGCTATGGCTACACCTTC | CASSVWGTGGESYGYTF
TRBJ2-5 | TRBD1 | 14 | . | TRBV7-2 | TGTGCCAGCAGCTTAGGACAGGGCCAAGAGACCCAGTACTTC | CASSLGQGQETQYF
TRBJ1-4 | . | 14 | . | TRBV5-6 | TGTGCCAGCAGCTTGGGAGGGGCTAATGAAAAACTGTTTTTT | CASSLGGANEKLFF
TRBJ2-5 | TRBD2 | 14 | . | TRBV4-2 | TGTGCCAGCAGCCGGGCGGGGGATGGGGAGACCCAGTACTTC | CASSRAGDGETQYF
TRBJ2-7 | TRBD1 | 14 | . | TRBV30 | TGTGCCTGGAGTGGAGGGGGCGCCTATGCCGAGCAGTACTTC | CAWSGGGAYAEQYF
TRBJ1-1 | . | 11 | . | TRBV29-1 | TGCAGCGATTCATTGGGGACTGAAGCTTTCTTT | CSDSLGTEAFF
TRBJ2-7 | . | 12 | . | TRBV11-2 | TGTGCCAGCAGCTTTCCAGACTACGAGCAGTACTTC | CASSFPDYEQYF
TRBJ2-1 | TRBD2 | 14 | few | TRBV4-3 | TGCGCCAGCAGCCAAGAAGCTAGCGGGGTTGAGCAGTTCTTC | CASSQEASGVEQFF
TRBJ2-3 | . | 16 | . | TRBV4-3 | TGCGCCAGCAGCCAAGGGTTTGATACTAGCACAGATACGCAGTATTTT | CASSQGFDTSTDTQYF
TRBJ1-2 | . | 14 | few | TRBV29-1 | TGCAGCGTTGAAGTGGCAGGCCGAAACTATGGCTACACCTTC | CSVEVAGRNYGYTF
TRBJ2-7 | TRBD1 | 14 | . | TRBV18 | TGTGCCAGCTCCTTGACAGGGCTCGACTACGAGCAGTACTTC | CASSLTGLDYEQYF
TRBJ1-4 | . | 14 | . | TRBV4-1 | TGCGCCAGCAGCCACAGGGCAACTAATGAAAAACTGTTTTTT | CASSHRATNEKLFF
TRBJ2-7 | . | 14 | . | TRBV6-5 | TGTGCCAGCAGTTCCCCCGGGCCTGCCTACGAGCAGTACTTC | CASSSPGPAYEQYF
TRBJ2-4 | . | 12 | few | TRBV13 | TGTGCCAGCAGCTTTGGGGAGAGTATTCAGTACTTC | CASSFGESIQYF
TRBJ1-2 | . | 15 | . | TRBV10-2 | TGCGCCAGCAGTGCCTGGACAGCTCTTAACTATGGCTACACCTTC | CASSAWTALNYGYTF
TRBJ2-7 | . | 14 | . | TRBV6-5 | TGTGCCAGCACCCCCGCAGCCATTGGACCCGAGCAGTACTTC | CASTPAAIGPEQYF
TRBJ2-3 | TRBD2 | 17 | . | TRBV18 | TGTGCCAGCTCACTAACGGGACTAGCGGGGTCCGCGACTACGCAGTATTTT | CASSLTGLAGSATTQYF
TRBJ1-5 | . | 14 | few | TRBV4-1 | TGCGCCAGCAGCCCCCGAACCGGGAATCAGCCCCAGCATTTT | CASSPRTGNQPQHF
TRBJ2-5 | TRBD2 | 13 | once | TRBV28 | TGTGCCAGCAGCTTCGGACTAGCGGAGACCCAGTACTTC | CASSFGLAETQYF
TRBJ2-7 | . | 15 | . | TRBV29-1 | TGCAGCGTTGAAGCCGTCGGGGGATACTCCTACGAGCAGTACTTC | CSVEAVGGYSYEQYF
TRBJ2-7 | TRBD1 | 14 | . | TRBV9 | TGTGCCAGCAGCGTGACAGGGAGCTCCTACGAGCAGTACTTC | CASSVTGSSYEQYF
TRBJ2-1 | TRBD2 | 14 | . | TRBV29-1 | TGCAGCGTTGTACCCTGGGACTATGACAATGAGCAGTTCTTC | CSVVPWDYDNEQFF
TRBJ2-7 | . | 14 | few | TRBV13 | TGTGCCAGCACCCTAGGACGGAGCTCCTACGAGCAGTACTTC | CASTLGRSSYEQYF
TRBJ1-5 | TRBD1 | 15 | . | TRBV30 | TGTGCCTGGAAAAACCCGGGACAGTTCAATCAGCCCCAGCATTTT | CAWKNPGQFNQPQHF
TRBJ2-7 | . | 16 | once | TRBV6-5 | TGTGCCAGCAGTTACTCGACAGGCCGCCGCCTCTACGAGCAGTACTTC | CASSYSTGRRLYEQYF
TRBJ1-2 | . | 15 | few | TRBV5-4 | TGTGCCAGCAGTCCGGAGGCGGGGCTAAACTATGGCTACACCTTC | CASSPEAGLNYGYTF
TRBJ2-1 | TRBD1 | 14 | . | TRBV27 | TGTGCCAGCAGTCCCCGGGCAGGGGGCCATGAGCAGTTCTTC | CASSPRAGGHEQFF
TRBJ2-7 | TRBD1 | 15 | . | TRBV11-2 | TGTGCCAGCAGCTTACCTGGACAGGTAGTCCACGAGCAGTACTTC | CASSLPGQVVHEQYF
TRBJ1-5 | . | 18 | few | TRBV5-1 | TGCGCCAGCAGCTTGGGGCCGGACAGATCAGGGGGCAATCAGCCCCAGCATTTT | CASSLGPDRSGGNQPQHF
TRBJ1-1 | . | 11 | . | TRBV13 | TGTGCCAGCAGCTCGGACACTGAAGCTTTCTTT | CASSSDTEAFF
TRBJ1-3 | . | 12 | . | TRBV5-6 | TGTGCCAGCAGCAGACAGGGAAACACCATATATTTT | CASSRQGNTIYF
TRBJ1-6 | . | 13 | . | TRBV2 | TGTGCCAGCAGGAAACCTTTGAGTTCACCCCTCCACTTT | CASRKPLSSPLHF
TRBJ2-7 | . | 13 | . | TRBV7-9 | TGTGCCAGCAGCTTATCGGTTCTCATGGAGCAGTACTTC | CASSLSVLMEQYF
TRBJ1-2 | . | 17 | . | TRBV30 | TGTGCCTCCCTTGGGGGGCCAGCCATCGATCCTAACTATGGCTACACCTTC | CASLGGPAIDPNYGYTF
TRBJ1-1 | . | 13 | . | TRBV30 | TGTGCCTGGAGGTTCCCCCAGAACACTGAAGCTTTCTTT | CAWRFPQNTEAFF
TRBJ2-7 | TRBD1 | 14 | few | TRBV27 | TGTGCCAGCAGCGACAGGGGGGTCCCCTACGAGCAGTACTTC | CASSDRGVPYEQYF
TRBJ2-7 | . | 12 | . | TRBV29-1 | TGCAGCGTTGAAAAACACGGCTACGAGCAGTACTTC | CSVEKHGYEQYF
TRBJ2-1 | TRBD2 | 18 | . | TRBV4-2 | TGTGCCAGCAGCCAAGATTTTTTGACTAGCGGGGGTTACAATGAGCAGTTCTTC | CASSQDFLTSGGYNEQFF
TRBJ1-1 | . | 14 | . | TRBV4-1 | TGCGCCAGCAGCCACCCCGGGACGGGGACTGAAGCTTTCTTT | CASSHPGTGTEAFF